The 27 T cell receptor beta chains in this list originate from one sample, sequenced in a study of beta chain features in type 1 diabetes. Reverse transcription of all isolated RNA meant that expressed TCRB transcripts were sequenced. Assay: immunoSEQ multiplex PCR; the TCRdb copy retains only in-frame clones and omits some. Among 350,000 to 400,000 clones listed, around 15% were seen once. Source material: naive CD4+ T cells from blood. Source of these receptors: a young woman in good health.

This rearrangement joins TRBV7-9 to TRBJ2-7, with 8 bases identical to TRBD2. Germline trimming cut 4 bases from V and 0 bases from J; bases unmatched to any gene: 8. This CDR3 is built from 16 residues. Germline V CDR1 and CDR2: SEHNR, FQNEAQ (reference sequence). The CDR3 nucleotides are TGTGCCAGCAGCTCCAGGACTAGCCTCGGCTCCTACGAGCAGTACTTC. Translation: CASSSRTSLGSYEQYF.

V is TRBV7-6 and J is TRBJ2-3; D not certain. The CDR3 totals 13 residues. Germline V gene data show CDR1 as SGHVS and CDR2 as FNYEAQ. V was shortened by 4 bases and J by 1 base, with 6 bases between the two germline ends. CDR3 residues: CASSSTRTDTQYF. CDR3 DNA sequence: TGTGCCAGCAGCTCTACTCGCACAGATACGCAGTATTTT.

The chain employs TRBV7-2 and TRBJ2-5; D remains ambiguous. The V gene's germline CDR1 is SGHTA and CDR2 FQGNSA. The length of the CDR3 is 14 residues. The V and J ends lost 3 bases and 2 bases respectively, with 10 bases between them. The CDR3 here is CASSFSRGQETQYF. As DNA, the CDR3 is TGTGCCAGCAGCTTCAGCAGAGGACAAGAGACCCAGTACTTC.

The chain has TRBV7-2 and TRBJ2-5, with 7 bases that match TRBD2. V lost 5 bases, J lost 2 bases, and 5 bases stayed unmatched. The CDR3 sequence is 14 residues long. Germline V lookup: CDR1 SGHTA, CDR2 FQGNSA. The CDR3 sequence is CASSPGRSQETQYF. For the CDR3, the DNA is TGTGCCAGCAGCCCCGGGAGGTCACAAGAGACCCAGTACTTC. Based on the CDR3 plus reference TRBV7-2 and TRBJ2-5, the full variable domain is GAGVSQSPSNKVTEKGKDVELRCDPISGHTALYWYRQSLGQGLEFLIYFQGNSAPDKSGLPSDRFSAERTGGSVSTLTIQRTQQEDSAVYLCASSPGRSQETQYFGPGTRLLVL.

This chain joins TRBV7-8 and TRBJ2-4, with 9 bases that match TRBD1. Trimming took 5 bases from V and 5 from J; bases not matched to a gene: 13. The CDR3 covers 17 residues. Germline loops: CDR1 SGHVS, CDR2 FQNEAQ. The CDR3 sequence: CASSPKEPRDRENIQYF. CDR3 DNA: TGTGCCAGCAGCCCAAAGGAGCCCCGGGACAGGGAAAACATTCAGTACTTC.

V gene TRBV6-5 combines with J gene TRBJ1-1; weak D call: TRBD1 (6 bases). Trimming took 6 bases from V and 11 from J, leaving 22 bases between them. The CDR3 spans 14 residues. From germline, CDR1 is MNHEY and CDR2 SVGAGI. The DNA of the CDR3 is TGTGCCAGCAGCTTGGACAGTTATAGGACACATGCTTTCTTT. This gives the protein CASSLDSYRTHAFF.

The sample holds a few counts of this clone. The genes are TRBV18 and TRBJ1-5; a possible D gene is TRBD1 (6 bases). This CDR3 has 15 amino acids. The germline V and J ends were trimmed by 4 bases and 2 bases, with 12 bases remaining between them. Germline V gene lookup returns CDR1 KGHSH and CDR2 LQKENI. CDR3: CASSQTGGRNQPQHF. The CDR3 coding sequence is TGTGCCAGCTCACAAACGGGGGGCCGCAATCAGCCCCAGCATTTT.

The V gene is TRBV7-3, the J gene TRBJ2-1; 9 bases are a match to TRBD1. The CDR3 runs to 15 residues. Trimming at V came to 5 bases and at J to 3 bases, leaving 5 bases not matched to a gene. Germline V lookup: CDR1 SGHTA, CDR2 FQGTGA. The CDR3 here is CASSPRDRVYNEQFF. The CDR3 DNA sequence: TGTGCCAGCAGCCCCAGGGACAGGGTCTACAATGAGCAGTTCTTC.

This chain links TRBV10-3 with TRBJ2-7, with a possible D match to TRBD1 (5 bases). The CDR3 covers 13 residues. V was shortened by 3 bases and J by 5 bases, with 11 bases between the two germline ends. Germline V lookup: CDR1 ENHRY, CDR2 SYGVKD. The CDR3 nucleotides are TGTGCCATCAGTGAACAGGATCTACACGAGCAGTACTTC. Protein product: CAISEQDLHEQYF.

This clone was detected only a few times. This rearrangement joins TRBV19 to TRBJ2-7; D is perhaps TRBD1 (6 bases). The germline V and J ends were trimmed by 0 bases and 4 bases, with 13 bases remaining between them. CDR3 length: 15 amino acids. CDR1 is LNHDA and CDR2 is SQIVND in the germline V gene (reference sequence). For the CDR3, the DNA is TGTGCCAGTAGTATAGACCACGGGACACAATACGAGCAGTACTTC. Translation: CASSIDHGTQYEQYF.

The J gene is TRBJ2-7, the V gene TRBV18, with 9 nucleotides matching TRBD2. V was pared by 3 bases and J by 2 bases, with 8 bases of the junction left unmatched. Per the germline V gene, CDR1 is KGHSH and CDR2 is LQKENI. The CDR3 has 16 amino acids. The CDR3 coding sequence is TGTGCCAGCTCACCCGATAGCGGGAGAACCGCCTACGAGCAGTACTTC. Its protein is CASSPDSGRTAYEQYF.

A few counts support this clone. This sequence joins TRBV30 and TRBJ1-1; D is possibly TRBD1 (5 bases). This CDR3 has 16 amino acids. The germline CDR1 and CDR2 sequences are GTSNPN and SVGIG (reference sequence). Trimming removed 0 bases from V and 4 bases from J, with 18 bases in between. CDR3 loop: CAWSVKFRQRGTEAFF. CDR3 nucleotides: TGTGCCTGGAGTGTAAAGTTCCGACAGCGAGGCACTGAAGCTTTCTTT.

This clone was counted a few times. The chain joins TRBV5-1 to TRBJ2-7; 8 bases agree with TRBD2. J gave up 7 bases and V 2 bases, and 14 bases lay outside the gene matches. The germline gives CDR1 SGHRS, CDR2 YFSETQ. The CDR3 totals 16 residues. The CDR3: CASSLKSPAGVLEQYF. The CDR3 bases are TGCGCCAGCAGCTTAAAGTCCCCAGCGGGAGTATTGGAGCAGTACTTC. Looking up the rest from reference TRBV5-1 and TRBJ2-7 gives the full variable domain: KAGVTQTPRYLIKTRGQQVTLSCSPISGHRSVSWYQQTPGQGLQFLFEYFSETQRNKGNFPGRFSGRQFSNSRSEMNVSTLELGDSALYLCASSLKSPAGVLEQYFGPGTRLTVT.

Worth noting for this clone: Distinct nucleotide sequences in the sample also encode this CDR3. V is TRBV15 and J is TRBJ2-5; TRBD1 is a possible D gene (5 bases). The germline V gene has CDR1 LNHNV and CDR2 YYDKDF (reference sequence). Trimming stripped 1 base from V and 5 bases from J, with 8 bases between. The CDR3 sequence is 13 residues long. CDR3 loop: CATSRVGAETQYF. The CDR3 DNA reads TGTGCCACCAGCAGAGTTGGGGCTGAGACCCAGTACTTC.

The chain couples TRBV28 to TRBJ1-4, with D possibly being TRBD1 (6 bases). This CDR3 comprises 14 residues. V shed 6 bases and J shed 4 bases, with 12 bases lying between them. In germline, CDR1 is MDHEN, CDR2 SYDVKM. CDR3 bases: TGTGCCAGCAGACGGGGACAAAGTAATGAAAAACTGTTTTTT. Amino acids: CASRRGQSNEKLFF. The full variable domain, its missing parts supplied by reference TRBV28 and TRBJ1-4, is DVKVTQSSRYLVKRTGEKVFLECVQDMDHENMFWYRQDPGLGLRLIYFSYDVKMKEKGDIPEGYSVSREKKERFSLILESASTNQTSMYLCASRRGQSNEKLFFGSGTQLSVL.

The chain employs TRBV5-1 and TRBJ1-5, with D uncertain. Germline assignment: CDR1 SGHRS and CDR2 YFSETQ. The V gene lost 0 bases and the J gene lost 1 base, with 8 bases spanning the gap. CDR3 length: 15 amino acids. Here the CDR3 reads CASSLAPGSNQPQHF. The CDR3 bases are TGCGCCAGCAGCTTGGCCCCGGGGAGCAATCAGCCCCAGCATTTT.

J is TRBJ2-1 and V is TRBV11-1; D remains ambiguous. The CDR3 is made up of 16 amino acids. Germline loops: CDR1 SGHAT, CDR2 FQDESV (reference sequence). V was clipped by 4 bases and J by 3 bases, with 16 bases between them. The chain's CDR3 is CASSSSRSRDYNEQFF. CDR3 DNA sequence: TGTGCCAGCAGCTCCTCTCGGAGCAGAGACTACAATGAGCAGTTCTTC.

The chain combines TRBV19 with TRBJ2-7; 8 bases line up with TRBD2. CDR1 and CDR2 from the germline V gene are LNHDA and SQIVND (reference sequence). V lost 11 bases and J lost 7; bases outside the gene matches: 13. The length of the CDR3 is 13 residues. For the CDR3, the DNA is TGTGCCTCAACCCCCAGCGGGAGAGATGAGCAGTACTTC. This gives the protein CASTPSGRDEQYF.

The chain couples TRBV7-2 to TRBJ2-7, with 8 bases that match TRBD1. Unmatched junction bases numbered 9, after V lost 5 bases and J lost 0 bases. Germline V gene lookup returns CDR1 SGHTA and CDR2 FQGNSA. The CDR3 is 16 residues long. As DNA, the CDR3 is TGTGCCAGCAGCGCGGACAGGGCCCCCCACTCCTACGAGCAGTACTTC. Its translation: CASSADRAPHSYEQYF.

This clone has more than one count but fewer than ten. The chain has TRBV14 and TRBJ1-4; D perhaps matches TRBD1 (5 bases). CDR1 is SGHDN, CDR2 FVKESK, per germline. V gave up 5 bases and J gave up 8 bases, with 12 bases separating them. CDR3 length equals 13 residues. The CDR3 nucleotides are TGTGCCAGCAGCATTCAGGGCCTCGAAAAACTGTTTTTT. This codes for CASSIQGLEKLFF. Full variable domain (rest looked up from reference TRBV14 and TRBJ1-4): EAGVTQFPSHSVIEKGQTVTLRCDPISGHDNLYWYRRVMGKEIKFLLHFVKESKQDESGMPNNRFLAERTGGTYSTLKVQPAELEDSGVYFCASSIQGLEKLFFGSGTQLSVL.

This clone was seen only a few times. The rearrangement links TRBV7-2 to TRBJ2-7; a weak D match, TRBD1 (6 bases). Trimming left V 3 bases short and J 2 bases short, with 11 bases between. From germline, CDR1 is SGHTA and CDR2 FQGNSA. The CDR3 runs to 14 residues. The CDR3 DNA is TGTGCCAGCAGCTTTTGGGCAGGGGCCTACGAGCAGTACTTC. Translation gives CASSFWAGAYEQYF.

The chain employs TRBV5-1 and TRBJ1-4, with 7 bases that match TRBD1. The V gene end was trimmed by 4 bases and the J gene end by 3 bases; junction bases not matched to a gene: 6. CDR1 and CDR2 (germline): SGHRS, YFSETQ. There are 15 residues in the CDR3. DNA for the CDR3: TGCGCCAGCAGCCTTTCGACAGGGTCTAATGAAAAACTGTTTTTT. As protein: CASSLSTGSNEKLFF.

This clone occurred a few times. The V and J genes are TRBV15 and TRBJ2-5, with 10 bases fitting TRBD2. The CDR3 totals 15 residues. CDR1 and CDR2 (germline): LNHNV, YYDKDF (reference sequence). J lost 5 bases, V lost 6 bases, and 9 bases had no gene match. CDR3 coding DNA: TGTGCCACCAGTCATAGCGGGAGGAAGGGGGAGACCCAGTACTTC. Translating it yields CATSHSGRKGETQYF.

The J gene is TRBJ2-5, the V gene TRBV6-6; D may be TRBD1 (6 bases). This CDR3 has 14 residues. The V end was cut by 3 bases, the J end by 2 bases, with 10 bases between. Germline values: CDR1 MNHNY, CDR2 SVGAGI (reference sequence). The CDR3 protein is CASSYQGTQETQYF. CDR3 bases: TGTGCCAGCAGTTATCAGGGGACACAAGAGACCCAGTACTTC.

Here the CDR3 DNA reads TGTGCCAGCAGTGACAGATTTGGCTACACCTTC. Protein product: CASSDRFGYTF. The genes are TRBV25-1 and TRBJ1-2; D not resolved. Germline V gives CDR1 MGHDK, CDR2 SYGVNS. The CDR3 length is 11 residues. V dropped 3 bases and J dropped 7 bases, with 6 bases sitting between them.

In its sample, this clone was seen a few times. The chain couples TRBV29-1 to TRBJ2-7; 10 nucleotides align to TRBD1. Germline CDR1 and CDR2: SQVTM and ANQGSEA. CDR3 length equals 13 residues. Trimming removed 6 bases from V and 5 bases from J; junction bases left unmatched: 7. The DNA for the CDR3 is TGCAGCGTCCTTCGGGACAGGGGCCACGAGCAGTACTTC. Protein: CSVLRDRGHEQYF.

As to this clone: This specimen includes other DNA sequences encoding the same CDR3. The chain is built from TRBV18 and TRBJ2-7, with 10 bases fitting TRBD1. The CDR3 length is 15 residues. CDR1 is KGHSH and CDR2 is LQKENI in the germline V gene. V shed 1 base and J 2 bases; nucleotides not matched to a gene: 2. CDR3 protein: CASSPRDRGAYEQYF. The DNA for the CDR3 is TGTGCCAGCTCACCACGGGACAGGGGTGCCTACGAGCAGTACTTC.